A single sample is the source of the 20 T cell receptor beta chains below, sequenced in a study of shared clonotypes between healthy human individuals. Sequenced by immunoSEQ multiplex PCR; TCRdb stores in-frame clones only, minus some. This sample has about 680,000 clones, with around 72% found just once. The specimen was memory CD4+ T cells sorted from blood. Subset noted: CD45RA-negative fraction. These receptors came from a young woman in good health.

The V gene is TRBV4-1, the J gene TRBJ2-1; 7 nucleotides align to TRBD2. CDR3 length: 16 amino acids. Losses at the gene ends were 4 bases for V and 4 bases for J; bases not matched to a gene: 10. Germline V CDR1 and CDR2: MGHRA, YSYEKL. CDR3 protein: CASSLASSGVYNEQFF. The DNA of the CDR3 is TGCGCCAGCAGCCTAGCGTCTAGCGGCGTATACAATGAGCAGTTCTTC.

This chain connects TRBV6-1 to TRBJ2-7; TRBD1 is a possible D gene (6 bases). This CDR3 is 13 amino acids long. Germline loops: CDR1 MNHNS, CDR2 SASEGT. Between the trimmed V and J ends, which lost 8 bases and 2 bases, there was a span of 13 bases. CDR3 bases: TGTGCCAGCGGGACAAGGATTGCCTACGAGCAGTACTTC. Amino acids: CASGTRIAYEQYF.

This clone appeared a single time. The chain combines TRBV4-2 with TRBJ1-1; no clear D. Trimming stripped 1 base from V and 7 bases from J, with 10 bases between. Germline CDR1 and CDR2: LGHNA and YNFKEQ. CDR3 size: 13 residues. The CDR3 DNA reads TGTGCCAGCAGCCAAGTTCAGGCAGTTGAAGCTTTCTTT. The encoded protein is CASSQVQAVEAFF.

This clone appeared once. The rearrangement uses TRBV5-4 and TRBJ1-1; a possible D gene is TRBD1 (6 bases). The CDR3 sequence is 17 residues long. V lost 4 bases, J lost 8 bases, and 27 bases lay in between. Germline CDR1 SGHNT, CDR2 YYREEE (reference sequence). In nucleotides, the CDR3 is TGTGCCAGCAGCATCAGACAGGTTGTAGGTTTTGCGGTGGAAGCTTTCTTT. The encoded protein is CASSIRQVVGFAVEAFF.

V is TRBV25-1 and J is TRBJ1-2; D might be TRBD1 (5 bases). From germline, CDR1 is MGHDK and CDR2 SYGVNS. Trimming took 2 bases from V and 2 from J, leaving 9 bases between them. CDR3 length: 14 amino acids. DNA of the CDR3: TGTGCCAGCAGTGAACAGACAGAAAACTATGGCTACACCTTC. The encoded protein is CASSEQTENYGYTF.

V and J are TRBV19 and TRBJ2-1, with D maybe TRBD2 (5 bases). The ends were cut back, 5 bases at V and 0 bases at J, with 11 bases in the middle. The CDR3 has 15 residues. Germline V CDR1 and CDR2: LNHDA, SQIVND (reference sequence). The CDR3 loop reads CASSRGTLSYNEQFF. DNA for the CDR3: TGTGCCAGTAGTCGGGGTACACTCTCCTACAATGAGCAGTTCTTC. The full variable domain, rest sourced from reference TRBV19 and TRBJ2-1, is DGGITQSPKYLFRKEGQNVTLSCEQNLNHDAMYWYRQDPGQGLRLIYYSQIVNDFQKGDIAEGYSVSREKKESFPLTVTSAQKNPTAFYLCASSRGTLSYNEQFFGPGTRLTVL.

This chain uses TRBV28 with TRBJ1-1; D may be TRBD1 (5 bases). The CDR3 length is 16 residues. Germline lookup yields CDR1 MDHEN and CDR2 SYDVKM. V was trimmed by 4 bases and J by 0 bases, leaving 15 bases between them. The CDR3 sequence: CASSSGATFMNTEAFF. The DNA for the CDR3 is TGTGCCAGCAGTTCCGGGGCCACATTCATGAACACTGAAGCTTTCTTT.

This rearrangement joins TRBV2 to TRBJ2-7; tentatively, D is TRBD2 (5 bases). V gave up 5 bases and J gave up 4 bases, with 9 bases separating them. The CDR3 has 12 residues. Germline CDR1 and CDR2: SNHLY and FYNNEI. The CDR3 region is CASSSGGYEQYF. The CDR3 DNA reads as TGTGCCAGCAGTTCTGGAGGTTACGAGCAGTACTTC.

V usage is TRBV7-2 and J usage is TRBJ2-3; 14 bases are shared with TRBD2. CDR1 and CDR2 (germline): SGHTA, FQGNSA. J was trimmed by 1 base and V by 3 bases; bases with no gene match: 3. The CDR3 is 17 amino acids. The CDR3 protein is CASSFGTSGSGTDTQYF. In DNA, the CDR3 is TGTGCCAGCAGCTTCGGGACTAGCGGGAGTGGCACAGATACGCAGTATTTT. The complete variable domain, with remaining parts taken from reference TRBV7-2 and TRBJ2-3, reads GAGVSQSPSNKVTEKGKDVELRCDPISGHTALYWYRQSLGQGLEFLIYFQGNSAPDKSGLPSDRFSAERTGGSVSTLTIQRTQQEDSAVYLCASSFGTSGSGTDTQYFGPGTRLTVL.

This chain joins TRBV27 and TRBJ2-2, with D possibly matching TRBD1 (5 bases). Germline V gene sequence: CDR1 MNHEY, CDR2 SMNVEV (reference sequence). This CDR3 region has 16 residues. V dropped 4 bases and J dropped 2 bases, with 14 bases sitting between them. CDR3 amino acids: CASSSRFWGNTGELFF. The DNA for the CDR3 is TGTGCCAGCAGTTCCCGGTTCTGGGGCAACACCGGGGAGCTGTTTTTT.

This clone was seen many times. The chain uses TRBV27 and TRBJ2-4, with D possibly being TRBD2 (6 bases). This CDR3 contains 16 residues. With 5 bases removed from V and 1 base from J, the gap between germline ends came to 15 bases. The germline V gene has CDR1 MNHEY and CDR2 SMNVEV (reference sequence). CDR3 residues: CASSRGDSWAKNIQYF. Here the CDR3 DNA reads TGTGCCAGCAGTCGTGGGGACTCCTGGGCCAAAAACATTCAGTACTTC.

A note on this clone: Being one base from a much bigger clone, this may be a read error. This chain links TRBV5-4 with TRBJ2-3; the D is unclear. CDR3 length equals 11 residues. Germline assignment: CDR1 SGHNT and CDR2 YYREEE (reference sequence). Deletions cut 2 bases from V and 5 bases from J, with 3 bases between. CDR3 region: CASSLEDTQYF. Written as DNA, the CDR3 is TGTGCCAGCAGCTTAGAAGATACGCAGTATTTT. The full variable domain, with the rest looked up from reference TRBV5-4 and TRBJ2-3, is ETGVTQSPTHLIKTRGQQVTLRCSSQSGHNTVSWYQQALGQGPQFIFQYYREEENGRGNFPPRFSGLQFPNYSSELNVNALELDDSALYLCASSLEDTQYFGPGTRLTVL.

This clone was seen once. The chain carries TRBV7-8 and TRBJ2-7; TRBD2 matches 11 bases. The J segment lost 1 base and the V segment lost 3 bases, leaving 8 bases of the junction unmatched. This CDR3 spans 17 amino acids. Germline CDR1 SGHVS, CDR2 FQNEAQ. CDR3 protein: CASSLGLAEARSYEQYF. In DNA, the CDR3 is TGTGCCAGCAGCTTGGGACTAGCGGAAGCACGGTCCTACGAGCAGTACTTC. The variable domain in full, with the rest retrieved from reference TRBV7-8 and TRBJ2-7, is GAGVSQSPRYKVAKRGQDVALRCDPISGHVSLFWYQQALGQGPEFLTYFQNEAQLDKSGLPSDRFFAERPEGSVSTLKIQRTQQEDSAVYLCASSLGLAEARSYEQYFGPGTRLTVT.

CDR3 amino acids: CSAKTAYEQYF. Here the CDR3 DNA reads TGCAGTGCTAAGACAGCCTACGAGCAGTACTTC. This chain uses TRBV20-1 with TRBJ2-7; weak D call: TRBD1 (5 bases). The V end was cut by 4 bases, the J end by 2 bases, with 6 bases between. Germline lookup yields CDR1 DFQATT and CDR2 SNEGSKA (reference sequence). The CDR3 is 11 residues long.

CDR3 region: CASSLRPSFDSYNEQFF. CDR3 nucleotide sequence: TGTGCCAGCAGTTTAAGGCCTAGCTTCGACTCCTACAATGAGCAGTTCTTC. This sequence joins TRBV27 and TRBJ2-1; perhaps TRBD2 as D (5 bases). Germline V gives CDR1 MNHEY, CDR2 SMNVEV (reference sequence). Trimming left V 2 bases short and J 0 bases short, with 14 bases between. The CDR3 loop spans 17 amino acids.

The V gene is TRBV27, the J gene TRBJ2-7, with D possibly called TRBD1 or TRBD2 (5 bases each). The CDR3 runs to 13 residues. CDR1 is MNHEY and CDR2 is SMNVEV in the germline V gene (reference sequence). Trimming cost V 7 bases and J 2 bases, with 12 bases left between them. Here the CDR3 DNA reads TGTGCCAGCAAAGTCAGGGACGCCTACGAGCAGTACTTC. Its translation is CASKVRDAYEQYF.

This clone was counted at least ten times. J is TRBJ2-3 and V is TRBV2; 7 bases agree with TRBD2. This CDR3 comprises 12 residues. Trimming removed 2 bases from V and 9 bases from J; junction bases left unmatched: 2. Germline V gene data show CDR1 as SNHLY and CDR2 as FYNNEI. This CDR3 reads CASSERRETQYF. The CDR3 coding sequence is TGTGCCAGCAGTGAAAGGCGGGAGACGCAGTATTTT.

The chain links TRBV6-1 to TRBJ2-2; the D call may be TRBD1 or TRBD2 (5 bases each). This CDR3 has 15 residues. Germline values: CDR1 MNHNS, CDR2 SASEGT. Trimming left V 4 bases short and J 1 base short, with 10 bases between. DNA for the CDR3: TGTGCCAGCAGTGCGGGACGCGTGAACACCGGGGAGCTGTTTTTT. It specifies CASSAGRVNTGELFF.

The chain links TRBV19 to TRBJ2-4; D is possibly TRBD2 (5 bases). Germline lookup yields CDR1 LNHDA and CDR2 SQIVND (reference sequence). The CDR3 extends over 15 amino acids. Trimming shortened V by 4 bases and J by 1 base, and 11 bases separated the two germline ends. CDR3 in amino acids: CASSNQRTAKNIQYF. The CDR3, as DNA: TGTGCCAGTAGTAACCAGCGGACGGCCAAAAACATTCAGTACTTC.

The chain is built from TRBV19 and TRBJ2-2; the match to TRBD1 covers 9 bases. Germline V lookup: CDR1 LNHDA, CDR2 SQIVND (reference sequence). The CDR3 is 15 amino acids. V dropped 8 bases and J dropped 4; count of bases not matched to a gene: 8. CDR3 DNA sequence: TGTGCCAGTGAGAGACAGGGGGGTGTCACCGGGGAGCTGTTTTTT. This sequence encodes CASERQGGVTGELFF.